The T cell receptor beta chain described here comes from a study of cytomegalovirus exposure and HLA in healthy donors. Among the donors, all were healthy bone marrow donors. Regarding the study as a whole: In a later analysis, common viral pathogens appeared linked to several of the most significant clusters. When a later analysis was performed, an Asian-associated ancestry cluster reportedly had fewer N-insertions than the approximately 680-donor mean.

For this clone: The antigen is not known.

The PCR contained 60 Vbeta and 13 Jbeta primers. Libraries were prepared by immunoSEQ multiplex PCR; TCRdb keeps only in-frame clonotypes and omits some of them. Of 150,000 to 200,000 clones listed, around 78% were seen once; the top ten hold 0.7% to 0.85%. The germline gives CDR1 SGHTA, CDR2 FQGNSA. With 4 bases clipped from V and 10 bases from J, the junction kept 7 bases outside the gene matches. CDR3 size: 14 residues. Sequenced sample: PBMCs. The chain couples TRBV7-2 to TRBJ2-1, with 10 bases aligning to TRBD1. This clonotype was obtained from a female donor in good health and CMV-seronegative. Here the CDR3 DNA reads TGTGCCAGCAGCTCCGGGACAGGGGTACAGGAGCAGTTCTTC. As protein: CASSSGTGVQEQFF. The full variable domain, in which reference TRBV7-2 and TRBJ2-1 provide the parts outside the CDR3, is GAGVSQSPSNKVTEKGKDVELRCDPISGHTALYWYRQSLGQGLEFLIYFQGNSAPDKSGLPSDRFSAERTGGSVSTLTIQRTQQEDSAVYLCASSSGTGVQEQFFGPGTRLTVL.